This TCR beta chain was captured in a study of OX40 agonist ivuxolimab in advanced cancers. About the investigation overall: Ivuxolimab was a fully human IgG2 agonistic monoclonal antibody targeting the costimulatory receptor OX40 (CD134). Intravenous ivuxolimab was administered to patients every 2 weeks at six dose levels: 0.01, 0.1, 0.3, 1.5, 3 and 10 mg/kg. Of the roughly 52 dose-escalation patients, hepatocellular carcinoma was present in 19, melanoma in around 15, renal cell carcinoma in 9 and head and neck cancer in 9. The dose-escalation cohort was roughly 87% male with a mean age of about 58 years, ranging from roughly 23 to 90. Patients were allowed to have had prior anti-PD-1, anti-PD-L1 or anti-CTLA-4 therapy, and 30% to 50% of the dose-escalation patients had previously received checkpoint inhibitors. Partial responses occurred in three dose-escalation patients: two with cutaneous melanoma and one with hepatocellular carcinoma. The point of sequencing TCRbeta in the periphery was to test whether ivuxolimab changed TCR sequence diversity and drove clonal T-cell expansion. The paper covers the monotherapy dose-escalation part of the phase I ivuxolimab trial, which included N = 52 patients. On the study overall, not on this receptor specifically: Low levels of normalized T-cell clonal expansion were also seen in some nonresponding patients. At doses of 0.1 to 3.0 mg/kg, clonal expansion of both CD4+ and CD8+ blood T cells was observed from baseline to week 6. After ivuxolimab, more expanded clones were found on average in CD8+ T cells than in CD4+ T cells. In partial responders in the 0.1-3.0 mg/kg groups, normalized peripheral clonal expansion was found to be among the lowest, especially among CD8+ T cells. The antigen specificity of the clonally expanded peripheral T cells was not determined.

The trial excluded patients who had a history of autoimmune disease or who were on systemic immunosuppression. Peripheral blood for TCR sequencing was collected from all dose cohorts at baseline, on cycle 4 day 1, and on cycle 7 day 1. Samples were obtained from an open-label, multicenter, first-in-human phase I dose-escalation trial of ivuxolimab. Adults with locally advanced or metastatic melanoma, renal cell, hepatocellular, or head and neck squamous cell carcinoma were enrolled in the trial. Before TCR sequencing, CD4+ T cells and CD8+ T cells from peripheral blood were sorted into separate populations. For sequencing of the TCRbeta CDR3 region, genomic DNA was extracted from the sorted cells. The immunoSEQ Assay was used to sequence the TCRbeta CDR3 regions. TCRdb stores this immuneACCESS table with in-frame sequences only. Part of the clones is absent; in the studies checked, under half of the shortfall reflects unresolved V genes, and no reason is known for the rest. In this sample the table shows about 43,000 clones, approximately 83% of which occur a single time. The leading ten clones occupy just under 15% of the sample.

A single count supports this clone. The antigen it recognizes is unknown. No base-level quality is on record; no much larger clone is a single base apart. The sequence derives from an adult with an advanced solid tumor such as melanoma, head and neck, liver or kidney cancer. The specimen was CD4+ or CD8+ T cells sorted from blood, collected in a trial of the OX40 agonist ivuxolimab.

The bases are TGTGCCAGCAGAGACGGGACTAGCGGAAACACCGGGGAGCTGTTTTTT. Its product reads: CASRDGTSGNTGELFF. The rearrangement joined TRBV9 to TRBJ2-2; 11 junctional bases match TRBD2. The CDR3 sequence holds 16 residues, the cysteine and phenylalanine included. The CDR3 DNA has 48 bases and is translated from base 1. The germline V gene sets CDR1 to SGDLS and CDR2 to YYNGEE. V has 5 bases trimmed and J has 2 bases trimmed; junction bases matching no gene number 5.